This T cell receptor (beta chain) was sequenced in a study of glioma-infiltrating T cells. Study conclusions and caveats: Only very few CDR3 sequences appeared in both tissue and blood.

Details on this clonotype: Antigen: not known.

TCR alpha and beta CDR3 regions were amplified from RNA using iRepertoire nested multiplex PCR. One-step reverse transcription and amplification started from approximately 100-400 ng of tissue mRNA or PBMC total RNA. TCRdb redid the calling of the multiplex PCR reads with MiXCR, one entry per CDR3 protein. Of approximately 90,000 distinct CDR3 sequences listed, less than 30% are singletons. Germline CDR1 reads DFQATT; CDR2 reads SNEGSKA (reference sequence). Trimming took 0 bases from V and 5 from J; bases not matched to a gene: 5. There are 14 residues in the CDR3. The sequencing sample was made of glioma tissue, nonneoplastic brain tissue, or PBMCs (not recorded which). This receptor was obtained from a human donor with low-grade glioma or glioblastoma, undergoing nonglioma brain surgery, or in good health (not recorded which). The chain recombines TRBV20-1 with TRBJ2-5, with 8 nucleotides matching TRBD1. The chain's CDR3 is CSARDWDRLETQYF. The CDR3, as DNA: TGCAGTGCTAGAGATTGGGACAGGCTCGAGACCCAGTACTTC.